The entry below describes one TCR beta chain. A J-beta primer mix and a sample-barcoded 5' primer were used in a second PCR of about 7 to 11 cycles. A template-switch adaptor containing 12 random nucleotides labeled each cDNA molecule. TCRdb re-derived calls from the 5' RACE reads in MiXCR, one entry per CDR3 protein. The sample yields some 750,000 distinct CDR3 sequences, 22% seen once. The CDR3 extends over 14 amino acids. Germline CDR1 is SEHNR and CDR2 is FQNEAQ (reference sequence). Between the trimmed V and J ends, which lost 1 base and 2 bases, there was a span of 7 bases. This sample was taken from a study of blood T cells in healthy people across ages.

The source of this sequence is a man between 65 and 80 years old in good health. The chain joins TRBV7-9 to TRBJ2-3; D remains ambiguous. The sample consisted of blood. The CDR3 nucleotides read TGTGCCAGCAGCTTAGGTCCCATCACAGATACGCAGTATTTT. It translates to CASSLGPITDTQYF.